This T cell receptor (beta chain) originates from a study of blood T cell repertoires in COVID-19. The overall study: Acute-phase and convalescent COVID-19 samples originated in the United States, Italy and Spain.

This clone was picked up one time. The CDR3 has 15 residues. Per germline, CDR1 LGHDT and CDR2 YNNKEL (reference sequence). Deletions cut 3 bases from V and 0 bases from J, with 11 bases between. This table comes from immunoSEQ multiplex PCR, and its TCRdb copy is limited to in-frame clones, with some not included. The sample consists of some 150,000 clones, over 75% of them appearing once. The sequencing input was PBMCs or T cells enriched from blood (not recorded which). The chain recombines TRBV3-1 (or the pseudogene TRBV3-2) with TRBJ1-2; no clear D gene. This sequence originates from a human donor with acute COVID-19. The donor label of this sample is uncertain. The CDR3 protein is CASSQCSYPNYGYTF. In nucleotides, the CDR3 is TGTGCCAGCAGCCAGTGTTCCTACCCTAACTATGGCTACACCTTC.